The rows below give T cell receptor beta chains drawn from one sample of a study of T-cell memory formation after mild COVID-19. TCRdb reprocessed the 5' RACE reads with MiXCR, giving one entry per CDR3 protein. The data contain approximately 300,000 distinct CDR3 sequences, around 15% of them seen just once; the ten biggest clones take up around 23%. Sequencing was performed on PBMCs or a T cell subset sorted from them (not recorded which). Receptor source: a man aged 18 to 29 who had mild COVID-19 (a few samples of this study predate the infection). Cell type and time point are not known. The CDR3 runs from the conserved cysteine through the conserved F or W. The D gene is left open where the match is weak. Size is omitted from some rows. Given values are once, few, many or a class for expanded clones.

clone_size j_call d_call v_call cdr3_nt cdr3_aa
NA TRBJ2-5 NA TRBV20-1 TGCAGTGCTAGAGATCGGGGGATTAGATGGGAGACCCAGTACTTC CSARDRGIRWETQYF
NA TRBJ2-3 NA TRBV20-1 TGCAGTGCTAGAGAGTGGGAAGGGTGGGGGACAGATACGCAGTATTTT CSAREWEGWGTDTQYF
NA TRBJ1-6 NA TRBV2 TGTGCCAGCAGTGAAGTTCTTAATTCACCCCTCCACTTT CASSEVLNSPLHF
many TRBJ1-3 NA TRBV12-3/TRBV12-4 TGTGCCAGCAGTCCGTCGGCGGGTGGAAACACCATATATTTT CASSPSAGGNTIYF
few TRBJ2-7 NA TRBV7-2 TGTGCCAGCAGCCCTGCCCGGCGCCGCCACGAGCAGTACTTC CASSPARRRHEQYF
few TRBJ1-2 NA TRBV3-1 TGTGCCAGCAGCCAAGGGACTCCGGGACTGATCTATGGCTACACCTTC CASSQGTPGLIYGYTF
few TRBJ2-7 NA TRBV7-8 TGTGCCAGCAGCTTATTCAGGGACTCCTACGAGCAGTACTTC CASSLFRDSYEQYF
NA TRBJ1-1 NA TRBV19 TGTGCCAGTAGCCTAGGATCGTTGGGCGCTGAAGCTTTCTTT CASSLGSLGAEAFF
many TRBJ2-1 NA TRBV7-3 TGTGCCAGCAGCCCGGGCGCAGGATCCCAGAACCCGCAGTTCTTC CASSPGAGSQNPQFF
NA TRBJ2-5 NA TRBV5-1 TGCGCCAGCAGCTTGGTAGGGATAGACCAAGAGACCCAGTACTTC CASSLVGIDQETQYF
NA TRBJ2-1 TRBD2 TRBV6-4 TGTGCCAGCAGTGACCCCTCGCTAGCGGCCGTTACTAATGAGCAGTTCTTC CASSDPSLAAVTNEQFF
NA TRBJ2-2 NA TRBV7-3 TGTGCCAGCAGCTCGAATTGGGATGACGGGGAGCTGTTTTTT CASSSNWDDGELFF
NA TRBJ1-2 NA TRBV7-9 TGTGCCAGCAGCCTTGGGATTCCTTATGGCTACACCTTC CASSLGIPYGYTF
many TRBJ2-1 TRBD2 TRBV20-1 TGCAGTGCTCCGATAGCGGGGGGGCTAACCCCCGAGCGGTTCTTC CSAPIAGGLTPERFF
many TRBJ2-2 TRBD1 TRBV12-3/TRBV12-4 TGTGCCAGCAGAGAGGGGACAGTTGGAACCGGGGAGCTGTTTTTT CASREGTVGTGELFF
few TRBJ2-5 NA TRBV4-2 TGTGCCAGCAGCCAAGATTCCCCTACCCGGACCCAGTACTTC CASSQDSPTRTQYF
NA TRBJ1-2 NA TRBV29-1 TGCAGCGTTGAGTCAGACAACTATGGCTACACCTTC CSVESDNYGYTF
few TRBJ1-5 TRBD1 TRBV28 TGTGCCAGCAAAGAGTCCAGGGGGTTGGTTCAGCCCCAGCATTTT CASKESRGLVQPQHF
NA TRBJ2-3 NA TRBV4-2 TGTGCCAGCAGCCAAGAACAGTTGGGACCAGATACGCAGTATTTT CASSQEQLGPDTQYF
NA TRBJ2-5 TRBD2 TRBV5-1 TGCGCCAGCAGCTTCCAGGGGCTAGCGGGCCAAGAGACCCAGTACTTC CASSFQGLAGQETQYF
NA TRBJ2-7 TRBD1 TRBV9 TGTGCCAGCAGCGTCGACAGGGCCGGGACCTACGAGCAGTACTTC CASSVDRAGTYEQYF
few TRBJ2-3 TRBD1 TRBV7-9 TGTGCCAGCAGCTCAACCGACAGGGGGCATACAGATACGCAGTATTTT CASSSTDRGHTDTQYF
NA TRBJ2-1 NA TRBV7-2 TGTGCCAGCAGCTATGGGTGGGACGCGGGACCCGGGGGTGAGCAGTTCTTC CASSYGWDAGPGGEQFF
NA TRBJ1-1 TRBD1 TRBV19 TGTGCCAGTAGTATACTTTTCGGACAGGGGGTGAACACTGAAGCTTTCTTT CASSILFGQGVNTEAFF
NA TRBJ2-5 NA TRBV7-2 TGTGCCAGCAGCTCGCCGCCCTTAGAGACCCAGTACTTC CASSSPPLETQYF